The 19 T cell receptor beta chains below were found in one sample sequenced in a study of shared clonotypes between healthy human individuals. The protocol was immunoSEQ multiplex PCR, while the TCRdb copy is restricted to in-frame clones and leaves out a portion. The sample includes roughly 2.5 million clones, more than 90% of them seen just once. Sequencing input: naive CD4+ T cells sorted from blood. As for subset: CD45RA+ positively selected. All receptors derive from a man aged 18 to 29 in good health.

The chain links TRBV7-9 to TRBJ1-4; D ambiguous. CDR1 is SEHNR and CDR2 is FQNEAQ in the germline V gene (reference sequence). V was cut by 1 base and J by 15 bases, with 12 bases left in between. The CDR3 extends over 12 amino acids. The CDR3 loop reads CASSLGGSRVFF. Written as DNA, the CDR3 is TGTGCCAGCAGCTTAGGAGGCAGCCGGGTGTTTTTT.

The CDR3 loop reads CASSQTGNYGYTF. In DNA, the CDR3 is TGTGCCAGCAGCCAGACAGGAAACTATGGCTACACCTTC. This rearrangement joins TRBV5-5 to TRBJ1-2, with D possibly being TRBD1 (6 bases). The CDR3 loop spans 13 amino acids. Per germline, CDR1 SGHKS and CDR2 YYEKEE (reference sequence). The germline V and J ends were trimmed by 4 bases and 2 bases, with 9 bases remaining between them.

This chain links TRBV5-5 with TRBJ1-4; no definite D call. Germline CDR1 and CDR2: SGHKS and YYEKEE (reference sequence). The CDR3 is 15 amino acids. V was pared by 0 bases and J by 1 base, with 7 bases between. The CDR3 bases are TGTGCCAGCAGCTTGGGGGTGGTAACTAATGAAAAACTGTTTTTT. It encodes CASSLGVVTNEKLFF.

The V gene is TRBV5-1, the J gene TRBJ1-2; weak D call: TRBD1 (5 bases). This CDR3 contains 16 residues. Germline lookup yields CDR1 SGHRS and CDR2 YFSETQ. Trimming stripped 4 bases from V and 6 bases from J, with 22 bases between. DNA of the CDR3: TGCGCCAGCAGCGCGGGTCCGGGACCCAGAGGAGATGGCTACACCTTC. Amino acids: CASSAGPGPRGDGYTF.

The chain combines TRBV2 with TRBJ2-7; 9 positions agree with TRBD2. This CDR3 contains 15 residues. The V gene end was trimmed by 5 bases and the J gene end by 0 bases; junction bases not matched to a gene: 5. Germline V CDR1 and CDR2: SNHLY, FYNNEI. CDR3 DNA sequence: TGTGCCAGCAGTCGTCTGACTAGCGGCTCCTACGAGCAGTACTTC. Amino acids: CASSRLTSGSYEQYF. Using reference TRBV2 and TRBJ2-7 for the parts outside the CDR3, the full variable domain is EPEVTQTPSHQVTQMGQEVILRCVPISNHLYFYWYRQILGQKVEFLVSFYNNEISEKSEIFDDQFSVERPDGSNFTLKIRSTKLEDSAMYFCASSRLTSGSYEQYFGPGTRLTVT.

This chain uses TRBV29-1 with TRBJ2-5; 8 bases match TRBD1. The length of the CDR3 is 13 residues. Germline V lookup: CDR1 SQVTM, CDR2 ANQGSEA. V was clipped by 6 bases and J by 1 base; unmatched bases: 4. In DNA, the CDR3 is TGCAGCGTCCAAACAGGGGGCCAAGAGACCCAGTACTTC. Amino acid sequence: CSVQTGGQETQYF.

The chain couples TRBV5-6 to TRBJ2-7; TRBD1 is a possible D gene (6 bases). Germline V gives CDR1 SGHDT, CDR2 YYEEEE. V was clipped by 7 bases and J by 6 bases, with 17 bases between them. The CDR3 has 13 residues. The CDR3 sequence is CASALTGISEQYF. In DNA, the CDR3 is TGTGCCAGCGCTTTGACAGGAATCTCCGAGCAGTACTTC.

The CDR3, as DNA: TGTGCCAGCAGCTCTTTAGGGACTAGCGTTCCCGGGGAGCTGTTTTTT. Amino acid sequence: CASSSLGTSVPGELFF. J is TRBJ2-2 and V is TRBV5-4; the match to TRBD2 covers 10 bases. The CDR3 sequence is 16 residues long. V was clipped by 3 bases and J by 6 bases; unmatched bases: 8. From germline, CDR1 is SGHNT and CDR2 YYREEE (reference sequence).

This clone was picked up one time. The chain is built from TRBV10-2 and TRBJ2-3, with TRBD1 identical over 8 bases. Germline V gene lookup returns CDR1 WSHSY and CDR2 SAAADI. The CDR3 runs to 14 residues. The V gene end was trimmed by 5 bases and the J gene end by 5 bases; junction bases not matched to a gene: 6. The CDR3 protein is CASSMQGAIDTQYF. DNA of the CDR3: TGCGCCAGCAGTATGCAGGGGGCAATAGATACGCAGTATTTT.

This clone was observed a single time. The rearrangement links TRBV2 to TRBJ2-2; perhaps TRBD2 as D (6 bases). CDR1 is SNHLY, CDR2 FYNNEI, per germline. V gave up 6 bases and J gave up 7 bases, with 12 bases separating them. The CDR3 is made up of 13 amino acids. The CDR3 DNA reads as TGTGCCAGCAGCGGGGAGGCAGTCGGGGAGCTGTTTTTT. Protein: CASSGEAVGELFF.

The chain carries TRBV28 and TRBJ1-1; D is possibly TRBD1 (5 bases). The length of the CDR3 is 15 residues. V was pared by 5 bases and J by 5 bases, with 18 bases between. Germline V CDR1 and CDR2: MDHEN, SYDVKM. CDR3 DNA sequence: TGTGCCAGCAGTCCCCCCCGGGGGGGGAGGACTGAAGCTTTCTTT. Encoded protein: CASSPPRGGRTEAFF.

As for this clone: Other DNA sequences in this specimen translate into the identical CDR3. The rearrangement joins TRBV5-4 to TRBJ2-7; tentatively, D is TRBD2 (5 bases). This CDR3 is 18 amino acids long. Between the trimmed V and J ends, which lost 0 bases and 0 bases, there was a span of 19 bases. Germline V CDR1 and CDR2: SGHNT, YYREEE (reference sequence). CDR3 residues: CASSLGAGAEIFSYEQYF. CDR3 nucleotide sequence: TGTGCCAGCAGCTTGGGGGCAGGAGCGGAAATTTTCTCCTACGAGCAGTACTTC. Full variable domain (outside the CDR3, taken from reference TRBV5-4 and TRBJ2-7): ETGVTQSPTHLIKTRGQQVTLRCSSQSGHNTVSWYQQALGQGPQFIFQYYREEENGRGNFPPRFSGLQFPNYSSELNVNALELDDSALYLCASSLGAGAEIFSYEQYFGPGTRLTVT.

The rearrangement joins TRBV27 to TRBJ2-1; a possible D gene is TRBD2 (6 bases). Germline CDR1 and CDR2: MNHEY and SMNVEV (reference sequence). Trimming removed 2 bases at V and 9 bases at J, with 17 bases between. The length of the CDR3 is 15 residues. In nucleotides, the CDR3 is TGTGCCAGCAGTTTAGCGGGGAAGGGTCGCGGTGAGCAGTTCTTC. It encodes CASSLAGKGRGEQFF.

This CDR3 reads CASTYKIETGDEQYF. The CDR3 DNA follows: TGTGCCAGCACCTACAAAATCGAGACAGGGGACGAGCAGTACTTC. The V and J genes are TRBV6-4 and TRBJ2-7; 8 bases are a match to TRBD1. Germline lookup yields CDR1 MRHNA and CDR2 SNTAGT. The J segment lost 5 bases and the V segment lost 7 bases, leaving 13 bases of the junction unmatched. The CDR3 totals 15 residues.

The chain carries TRBV11-3 and TRBJ2-3; D is ambiguous. V lost 3 bases and J lost 0, with 7 bases in between. The CDR3 totals 14 residues. Germline V gene lookup returns CDR1 SGHNT and CDR2 YENEEA. This CDR3 reads CASSFSRSTDTQYF. CDR3 sequence (DNA): TGTGCCAGCAGCTTTAGCAGGAGCACAGATACGCAGTATTTT.

The chain is built from TRBV27 and TRBJ1-4; D is perhaps TRBD1 (5 bases). The CDR3 is made up of 15 amino acids. V was pared by 1 base and J by 7 bases, with 13 bases between. The germline CDR1 and CDR2 sequences are MNHEY and SMNVEV (reference sequence). The CDR3 bases are TGTGCCAGCAGTTTATTCGGTGGGGGGAGTGAAAAACTGTTTTTT. Amino acid sequence: CASSLFGGGSEKLFF.

The rearrangement uses TRBV7-8 and TRBJ1-3, with 9 bases identical to TRBD1. The CDR3 length is 15 residues. Germline values: CDR1 SGHVS, CDR2 FQNEAQ. V lost 5 bases to trimming and J lost 2 bases; unmatched junction nucleotides: 4. CDR3 coding DNA: TGTGCCAGCAGCCCTCGACAGGGGGCTGGAAACACCATATATTTT. Translating gives CASSPRQGAGNTIYF.

This clone has more than one count but fewer than ten. The J gene is TRBJ2-1, the V gene TRBV7-9; D might be TRBD2 (7 bases). Trimming left V 5 bases short and J 4 bases short, with 12 bases between. The CDR3 has 14 residues. Germline CDR1 SEHNR, CDR2 FQNEAQ (reference sequence). The CDR3 reads CASSAQGGYNEQFF. The CDR3, as DNA: TGTGCCAGCAGCGCACAGGGAGGGTACAATGAGCAGTTCTTC. The full variable domain, its missing parts supplied by reference TRBV7-9 and TRBJ2-1, is DTGVSQNPRHKITKRGQNVTFRCDPISEHNRLYWYRQTLGQGPEFLTYFQNEAQLEKSRLLSDRFSAERPKGSFSTLEIQRTEQGDSAMYLCASSAQGGYNEQFFGPGTRLTVL.

This clone was observed once. V gene TRBV10-2 combines with J gene TRBJ2-2, with 7 bases aligning to TRBD1. Per the germline V gene, CDR1 is WSHSY and CDR2 is SAAADI. The ends lost 8 bases at V and 2 bases at J; junction bases unmatched: 2. The CDR3 length is 13 residues. The CDR3 region has the DNA TGCGCCAGCTACAGGGGTAACACCGGGGAGCTGTTTTTT. This encodes CASYRGNTGELFF.